The entry below describes one TCR beta chain. This sample's time point: pre-sensitization, week 0. Specified treatment: therapeutic diphenylcyclopropenone sensitization with weekly scalp DPC. After removal of 7 bases from V and 2 bases from J, the junction contained 8 bases not matched to a gene. This CDR3 is built from 14 residues. Germline values: CDR1 SQVTM, CDR2 ANQGSEA. The data are from a study of human T cells and chemical hapten exposure. TCRdb ran MiXCR on the RACE reads and lists one entry per CDR3 protein. Among under 400,000 distinct CDR3 sequences listed, 5.1% were seen once. The specimen was whole blood, collected in connection with sensitization to the hapten diphenylcyclopropenone (DPC). This receptor was taken from a woman between 50 and 59 years old with alopecia areata. Some clones in this sample may be carry-over from other donors' samples. J is TRBJ1-5 and V is TRBV29-1; 7 bases map to TRBD1. The CDR3 sequence: CSAGGAGGNQPQHF. CDR3 nucleotide sequence: TGCAGCGCAGGGGGGGCCGGTGGCAATCAGCCCCAGCATTTT.